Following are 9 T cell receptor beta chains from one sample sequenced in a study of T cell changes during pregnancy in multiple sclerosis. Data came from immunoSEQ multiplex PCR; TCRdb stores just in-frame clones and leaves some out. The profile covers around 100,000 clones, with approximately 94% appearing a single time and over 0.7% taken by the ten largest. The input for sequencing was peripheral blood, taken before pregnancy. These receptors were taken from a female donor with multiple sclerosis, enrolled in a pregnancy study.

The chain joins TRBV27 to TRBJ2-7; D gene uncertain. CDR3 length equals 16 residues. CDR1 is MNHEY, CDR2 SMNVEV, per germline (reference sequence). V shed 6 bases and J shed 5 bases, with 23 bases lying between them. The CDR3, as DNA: TGTGCCAGCAGGAGTTTCGATGGTACCGCCCTCCACGAGCAGTACTTC. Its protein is CASRSFDGTALHEQYF.

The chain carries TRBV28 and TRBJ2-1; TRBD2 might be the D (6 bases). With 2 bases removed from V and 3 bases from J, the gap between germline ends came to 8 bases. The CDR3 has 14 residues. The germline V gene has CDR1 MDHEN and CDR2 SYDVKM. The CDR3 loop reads CASSLRGNYNEQFF. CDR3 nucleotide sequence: TGTGCCAGCAGTTTACGGGGGAACTACAATGAGCAGTTCTTC.

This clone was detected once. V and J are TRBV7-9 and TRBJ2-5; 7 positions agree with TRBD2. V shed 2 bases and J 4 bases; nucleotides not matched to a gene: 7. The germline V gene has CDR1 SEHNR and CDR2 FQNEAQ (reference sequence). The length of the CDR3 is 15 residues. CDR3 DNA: TGTGCCAGCAGCTTAATTGGGGGGGTCTTAGAGACCCAGTACTTC. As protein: CASSLIGGVLETQYF. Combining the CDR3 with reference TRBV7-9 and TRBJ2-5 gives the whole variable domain DTGVSQNPRHKITKRGQNVTFRCDPISEHNRLYWYRQTLGQGPEFLTYFQNEAQLEKSRLLSDRFSAERPKGSFSTLEIQRTEQGDSAMYLCASSLIGGVLETQYFGPGTRLLVL.

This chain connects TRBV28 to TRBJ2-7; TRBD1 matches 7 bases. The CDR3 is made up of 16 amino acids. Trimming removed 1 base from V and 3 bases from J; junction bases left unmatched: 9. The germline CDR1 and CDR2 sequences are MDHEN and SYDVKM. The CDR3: CASSLYKGAKDYEQYF. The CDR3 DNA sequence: TGTGCCAGCAGTTTATATAAGGGGGCCAAAGACTACGAGCAGTACTTC.

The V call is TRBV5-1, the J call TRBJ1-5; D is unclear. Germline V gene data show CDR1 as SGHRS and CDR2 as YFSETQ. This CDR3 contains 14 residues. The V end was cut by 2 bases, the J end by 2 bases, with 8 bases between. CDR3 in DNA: TGCGCCAGCAGCTTAAACGGGGGCAATCAGCCCCAGCATTTT. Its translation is CASSLNGGNQPQHF.

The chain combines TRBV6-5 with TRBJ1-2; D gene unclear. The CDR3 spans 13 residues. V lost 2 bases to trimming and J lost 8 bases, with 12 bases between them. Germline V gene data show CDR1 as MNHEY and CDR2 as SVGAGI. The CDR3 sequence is CASSYLLGHGYTF. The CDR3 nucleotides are TGTGCCAGCAGTTACCTGCTAGGTCACGGCTACACCTTC.

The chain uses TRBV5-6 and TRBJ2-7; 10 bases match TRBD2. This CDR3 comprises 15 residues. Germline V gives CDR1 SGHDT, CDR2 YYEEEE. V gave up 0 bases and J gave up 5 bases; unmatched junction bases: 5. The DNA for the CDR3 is TGTGCCAGCAGCTTGGAACTAGCGGGAAGGAACGAGCAGTACTTC. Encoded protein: CASSLELAGRNEQYF.

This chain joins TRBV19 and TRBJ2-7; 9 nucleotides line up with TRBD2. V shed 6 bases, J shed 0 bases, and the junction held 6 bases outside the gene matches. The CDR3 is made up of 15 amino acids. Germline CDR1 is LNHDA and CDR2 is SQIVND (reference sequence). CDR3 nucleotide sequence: TGTGCCAGTAGCGCTAGCGGGATTAGCTCCTACGAGCAGTACTTC. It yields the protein CASSASGISSYEQYF.

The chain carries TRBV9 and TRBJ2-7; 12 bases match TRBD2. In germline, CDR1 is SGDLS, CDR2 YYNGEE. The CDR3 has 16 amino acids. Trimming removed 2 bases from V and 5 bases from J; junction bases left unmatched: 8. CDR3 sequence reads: CASSVSRTSGIHEQYF. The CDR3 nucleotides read TGTGCCAGCAGCGTTAGTAGGACTAGCGGGATCCACGAGCAGTACTTC.